The 22 T cell receptor beta chains below were found in one sample sequenced in a study of T cells in Graves' hyperthyroidism and ophthalmopathy. Amplification yielded TCR beta CDR3 regions, with RNA transcripts as the source. TCR CDR3 underwent first-round RT-PCR with the HTBI primer set. MiXCR, applied by TCRdb to the multiplex PCR reads, yields one record per CDR3 protein. The sample includes 250,000 to 300,000 distinct CDR3 sequences, approximately 18% of them seen just once. Material for sequencing was blood. The receptor set was obtained from a man aged 50 to 59 with Graves' ophthalmopathy.

This clonotype was counted ten times or more. The rearrangement uses TRBV3-1 and TRBJ2-5; maybe TRBD2 (5 bases). This CDR3 has 13 residues. Germline V CDR1 and CDR2: LGHDT, YNNKEL (reference sequence). Between the trimmed V and J ends, which lost 4 bases and 4 bases, there was a span of 10 bases. The CDR3 bases are TGTGCCAGCAGCCGGGGAGTGGGAGAGACCCAGTACTTC. It encodes CASSRGVGETQYF.

The sample holds a few counts of this clonotype. V and J are TRBV28 and TRBJ2-3, with 7 bases fitting TRBD1. This CDR3 has 15 residues. V was clipped by 4 bases and J by 6 bases; unmatched bases: 10. Germline values: CDR1 MDHEN, CDR2 SYDVKM. CDR3 protein: CASSYLPTGSDTQYF. The CDR3 coding sequence is TGTGCCAGCAGTTACCTCCCGACAGGGAGCGATACGCAGTATTTT.

This chain links TRBV19 with TRBJ1-5; D may be TRBD1 (5 bases). This CDR3 is 16 amino acids long. The V end lost 1 base, the J end lost 5 bases, and 15 bases lay between the germline ends. Germline V gives CDR1 LNHDA, CDR2 SQIVND (reference sequence). The CDR3 coding sequence is TGTGCCAGTAGTATAGTGGCCGGGACGCAAGATCAGCCCCAGCATTTT. It specifies CASSIVAGTQDQPQHF. The full variable domain, rest sourced from reference TRBV19 and TRBJ1-5, is DGGITQSPKYLFRKEGQNVTLSCEQNLNHDAMYWYRQDPGQGLRLIYYSQIVNDFQKGDIAEGYSVSREKKESFPLTVTSAQKNPTAFYLCASSIVAGTQDQPQHFGDGTRLSIL.

There are a few counts of this clonotype. The chain has TRBV29-1 and TRBJ1-2; possibly TRBD1 for D (5 bases). Per the germline V gene, CDR1 is SQVTM and CDR2 is ANQGSEA. V lost 2 bases to trimming and J lost 0 bases, with 10 bases between them. The CDR3 loop spans 14 amino acids. The DNA of the CDR3 is TGCAGCGTTGAAAGGGGCCAATCTAACTATGGCTACACCTTC. Protein: CSVERGQSNYGYTF. The whole variable domain, remainder taken from reference TRBV29-1 and TRBJ1-2, is SAVISQKPSRDICQRGTSLTIQCQVDSQVTMMFWYRQQPGQSLTLIATANQGSEATYESGFVIDKFPISRPNLTFSTLTVSNMSPEDSSIYLCSVERGQSNYGYTFGSGTRLTVV.

The genes are TRBV4-1 and TRBJ2-3, with no clear D. From germline, CDR1 is MGHRA and CDR2 YSYEKL. The length of the CDR3 is 12 residues. The V end was cut by 3 bases, the J end by 3 bases, with 4 bases between. Here the CDR3 reads CASSQLTDTQYF. CDR3 sequence (DNA): TGCGCCAGCAGCCAGCTGACAGATACGCAGTATTTT.

This clonotype was detected only once. The rearrangement joins TRBV11-2 to TRBJ1-5, with a possible D match to TRBD1 (5 bases). This CDR3 region has 15 residues. Trimming took 5 bases from V and 5 from J, leaving 16 bases between them. Germline loops: CDR1 SGHAT, CDR2 FQNNGV. Here the CDR3 reads CASSPRGGIHQPQHF. The CDR3 DNA reads as TGTGCCAGCAGCCCAAGGGGAGGCATCCATCAGCCCCAGCATTTT.

This clonotype was counted ten times or more. The chain links TRBV20-1 to TRBJ2-5, with 8 bases fitting TRBD2. The CDR3 is 14 residues long. The ends lost 6 bases at V and 0 bases at J; junction bases unmatched: 6. Germline V gives CDR1 DFQATT, CDR2 SNEGSKA (reference sequence). CDR3 nucleotide sequence: TGCAGTGCCCAACTAGCGGCCAACCAAGAGACCCAGTACTTC. This sequence encodes CSAQLAANQETQYF.

This clonotype was detected ten times or more. V is TRBV7-9 and J is TRBJ2-7; D unclear. Looked up from germline, CDR1 is SEHNR and CDR2 is FQNEAQ (reference sequence). The CDR3 totals 14 residues. V lost 5 bases and J lost 2, with 13 bases in between. The CDR3 nucleotides read TGTGCCAGCAGCCCCCCGCTGTCCCCCTACGAGCAGTACTTC. This gives the protein CASSPPLSPYEQYF. The full variable domain, rest sourced from reference TRBV7-9 and TRBJ2-7, is DTGVSQNPRHKITKRGQNVTFRCDPISEHNRLYWYRQTLGQGPEFLTYFQNEAQLEKSRLLSDRFSAERPKGSFSTLEIQRTEQGDSAMYLCASSPPLSPYEQYFGPGTRLTVT.

Only a few counts were recorded for this clonotype. J is TRBJ2-5 and V is TRBV19; no clear D. The CDR3 extends over 14 amino acids. Trimming left V 0 bases short and J 2 bases short, with 7 bases between. Looked up from germline, CDR1 is LNHDA and CDR2 is SQIVND (reference sequence). The CDR3 is CASSIDRSQETQYF. Written as DNA, the CDR3 is TGTGCCAGTAGTATAGATAGGAGTCAAGAGACCCAGTACTTC.

This clonotype was seen a handful of times. The chain is built from TRBV20-1 and TRBJ2-5; no firm D call. This CDR3 has 15 residues. Germline CDR1 is DFQATT and CDR2 is SNEGSKA (reference sequence). V was clipped by 0 bases and J by 7 bases, with 18 bases between them. CDR3 nucleotide sequence: TGCAGTGCTAGAGATGATGAGGCAGCCCTGTGGACCCAGTACTTC. This gives the protein CSARDDEAALWTQYF.

Many counts were recorded for this clonotype. This rearrangement joins TRBV24-1 to TRBJ2-5, with TRBD1 as a possible D gene (6 bases). With 5 bases removed from V and 2 bases from J, the gap between germline ends came to 11 bases. This CDR3 is 14 amino acids long. CDR1 and CDR2 (germline): KGHDR, SFDVKD. The CDR3 coding sequence is TGTGCCACCAGTGCCGCACAGGGTCAAGAGACCCAGTACTTC. This codes for CATSAAQGQETQYF.

This clonotype was counted many times. V is TRBV7-6 and J is TRBJ2-7; 10 bases agree with TRBD2. The germline V gene has CDR1 SGHVS and CDR2 FNYEAQ. After removal of 1 base from V and 1 base from J, the junction contained 4 bases not matched to a gene. CDR3 length: 16 residues. CDR3 region: CASSLVPSGGSYEQYF. In nucleotides, the CDR3 is TGTGCCAGCAGCTTAGTTCCTAGCGGGGGATCCTACGAGCAGTACTTC.

The chain has TRBV6-9 and TRBJ2-7, with D perhaps TRBD1 or TRBD2 (5 bases each). CDR1 and CDR2 (germline): MNHGY, SVAAGI. The CDR3 loop spans 15 amino acids. Trimming left V 4 bases short and J 2 bases short, with 15 bases between. CDR3 sequence (DNA): TGTGCCAGCAGTTCTTTTGGGACGGGTACCTACGAGCAGTACTTC. This sequence encodes CASSSFGTGTYEQYF.

In its sample, this clonotype was seen many times. The rearrangement links TRBV12-3 or TRBV12-4 to TRBJ2-7; D uncertain. The V and J ends lost 1 base and 1 base respectively, with 5 bases between them. CDR3 length: 13 residues. CDR3 in DNA: TGTGCCAGCAGTTTAGGAGCATCCTACGAGCAGTACTTC. This codes for CASSLGASYEQYF.

V usage is TRBV19 and J usage is TRBJ2-7; D is unresolved. The CDR3 spans 13 residues. CDR1 and CDR2 from the germline V gene are LNHDA and SQIVND (reference sequence). The V end was cut by 9 bases, the J end by 2 bases, with 14 bases between. The CDR3 sequence: CASSPTTTYEQYF. The CDR3 DNA reads TGTGCCAGCAGCCCAACTACGACCTACGAGCAGTACTTC.

Points on this clonotype: At one of its ends the junction is not consistent with the germline gene, which may arise from a read error. J is TRBJ1-1 and V is TRBV9; the D is unclear. Germline V gene lookup returns CDR1 SGDLS and CDR2 YYNGEE. CDR3 length: 13 residues. The CDR3 here is CVSSVAEGGRAFF. The CDR3 DNA is TGTGTCAGCAGCGTAGCGGAAGGAGGGCGGGCTTTCTTT.

This clonotype turned up a few times. This rearrangement joins TRBV10-1 to TRBJ1-1; D ambiguous. Germline V lookup: CDR1 WNHNN, CDR2 SYGVQD (reference sequence). The germline V and J ends were trimmed by 10 bases and 8 bases, with 11 bases remaining between them. The CDR3 contains 10 residues. As DNA, the CDR3 is TGCGCCAACCCCCCGGTAGAAGCTTTCTTT. It yields the protein CANPPVEAFF.

The chain combines TRBV11-3 with TRBJ2-1, with D possibly TRBD2 on 5 matching bases. Germline CDR1 and CDR2: SGHNT and YENEEA. Trimming shortened V by 4 bases and J by 9 bases, and 10 bases separated the two germline ends. CDR3 length equals 12 residues. This CDR3 reads CASSYPTSEQFF. As DNA, the CDR3 is TGTGCCAGCAGCTACCCCACTAGTGAGCAGTTCTTC.

This clonotype was detected only a few times. The chain uses TRBV5-1 and TRBJ2-4, with TRBD1 matching 8 bases. This CDR3 has 14 amino acids. V dropped 0 bases and J dropped 15; count of bases not matched to a gene: 11. Germline V gene sequence: CDR1 SGHRS, CDR2 YFSETQ. In DNA, the CDR3 is TGCGCCAGCAGCTTGGGGACCTCACAGGGGGGATGGTACTTC. Protein: CASSLGTSQGGWYF. Full variable domain (rest looked up from reference TRBV5-1 and TRBJ2-4): KAGVTQTPRYLIKTRGQQVTLSCSPISGHRSVSWYQQTPGQGLQFLFEYFSETQRNKGNFPGRFSGRQFSNSRSEMNVSTLELGDSALYLCASSLGTSQGGWYFGAGTRLSVL.

J is TRBJ1-4 and V is TRBV4-1, with D unresolved. The germline V gene has CDR1 MGHRA and CDR2 YSYEKL. V lost 5 bases and J 6 bases, leaving 7 bases between the germline ends. The CDR3 has 12 amino acids. This CDR3 is CASSNSYEKLFF. The CDR3 DNA follows: TGCGCCAGCAGCAACAGTTATGAAAAACTGTTTTTT.

The rearrangement joins TRBV27 to TRBJ1-2; 7 positions agree with TRBD1. CDR1 is MNHEY and CDR2 is SMNVEV in the germline V gene (reference sequence). With 5 bases clipped from V and 4 bases from J, the junction kept 10 bases outside the gene matches. This CDR3 region has 15 residues. The CDR3 loop is CASSPETGRAYGYTF. The CDR3, as DNA: TGTGCCAGCAGTCCCGAGACAGGGCGGGCCTATGGCTACACCTTC.

This clonotype was seen ten or more times. The gene calls are TRBV24-1 and TRBJ2-7; no clear D. The germline CDR1 and CDR2 sequences are KGHDR and SFDVKD. CDR3 length: 17 residues. Trimming removed 9 bases from V and 0 bases from J, with 23 bases in between. CDR3 loop: CATLLSDLILSSYEQYF. CDR3 bases: TGTGCCACCCTTCTCTCCGACCTCATATTGAGCTCCTACGAGCAGTACTTC.